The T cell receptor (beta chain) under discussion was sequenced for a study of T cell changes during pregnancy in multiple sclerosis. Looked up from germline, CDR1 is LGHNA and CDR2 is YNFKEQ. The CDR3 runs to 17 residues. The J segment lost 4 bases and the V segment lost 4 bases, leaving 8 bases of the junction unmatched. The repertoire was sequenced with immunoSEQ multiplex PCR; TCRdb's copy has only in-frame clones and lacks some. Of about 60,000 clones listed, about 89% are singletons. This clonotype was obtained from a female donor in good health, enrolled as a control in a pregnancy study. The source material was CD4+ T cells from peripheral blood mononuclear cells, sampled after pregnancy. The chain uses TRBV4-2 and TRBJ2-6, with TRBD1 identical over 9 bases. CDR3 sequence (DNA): TGTGCCAGCAGCCGCCTACAGGGGGCGGGGGGGGCCAACGTCCTGACTTTC. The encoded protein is CASSRLQGAGGANVLTF.